A single sample gave rise to the 29 T cell receptor beta chains below, sequenced in a study of blood T cell repertoires in COVID-19. TCRdb's table, derived via immunoSEQ multiplex PCR, lists solely in-frame clones and lacks some. The sample holds around 60,000 clones, 70% to 90% seen once. Sequenced input: peripheral blood. The receptors were gathered from a man aged 45-65 years with active COVID-19.

The chain combines TRBV4-1 with TRBJ1-5; 10 nucleotides match TRBD1. J gave up 2 bases and V 0 bases, and 4 bases lay outside the gene matches. The CDR3 totals 17 residues. CDR1 and CDR2 from the germline V gene are MGHRA and YSYEKL. This CDR3 reads CASSQEVGQGRNQPQHF. In nucleotides, the CDR3 is TGCGCCAGCAGCCAAGAGGTGGGACAGGGGCGCAATCAGCCCCAGCATTTT.

The CDR3 here is CASSYLLTGDTEAFF. The CDR3 nucleotides are TGTGCCAGCAGTTACCTACTAACAGGGGACACTGAAGCTTTCTTT. This rearrangement joins TRBV6-5 to TRBJ1-1, with 7 bases identical to TRBD1. V trimming: 2 bases; J trimming: 3 bases; junction bases outside the gene matches: 6. This CDR3 has 15 residues. CDR1 and CDR2 (germline): MNHEY, SVGAGI.

The rearrangement joins TRBV3-1 (or the pseudogene TRBV3-2) to TRBJ2-2; a possible D gene is TRBD2 (7 bases). Germline V gene data show CDR1 as LGHDT and CDR2 as YNNKEL (reference sequence). There are 15 residues in the CDR3. Trimming removed 1 base at V and 6 bases at J, with 12 bases between. The CDR3: CASSQAGGSAGELFF. In DNA form, the CDR3 reads TGTGCCAGCAGCCAAGCGGGGGGCAGTGCCGGGGAGCTGTTTTTT.

CDR3 coding DNA: TGTGCCAGCAGCAGTGGGCAGGGGGGTGAAAAACTGTTTTTT. This sequence encodes CASSSGQGGEKLFF. The rearrangement uses TRBV3-1 (or the pseudogene TRBV3-2) and TRBJ1-4; TRBD1 agrees at 7 bases. Germline assignment: CDR1 LGHDT and CDR2 YNNKEL (reference sequence). Trimming at V came to 5 bases and at J to 7 bases, leaving 7 bases not matched to a gene. The CDR3 spans 14 residues.

The chain joins TRBV4-2 to TRBJ2-7; 7 bases fit TRBD1. The CDR3 is made up of 14 amino acids. CDR1 is LGHNA and CDR2 is YNFKEQ in the germline V gene. Germline trimming cut 7 bases from V and 3 bases from J; bases unmatched to any gene: 9. CDR3 amino acids: CASTRERDSYEQYF. DNA for the CDR3: TGTGCCAGCACGCGCGAACGGGACAGCTACGAGCAGTACTTC.

This clone was seen a single time. This chain uses TRBV6-4 with TRBJ2-7, with a weak D call TRBD2 (6 bases). Germline lookup yields CDR1 MRHNA and CDR2 SNTAGT. The CDR3 extends over 12 amino acids. Deletions cut 4 bases from V and 6 bases from J, with 10 bases between. The CDR3 region is CASSGPGGEQYF. In DNA form, the CDR3 reads TGTGCCAGCAGTGGTCCCGGGGGCGAGCAGTACTTC.

The chain employs TRBV6-6 and TRBJ1-1; a weak D match, TRBD1 (5 bases). Trimming took 0 bases from V and 5 from J, leaving 13 bases between them. This CDR3 is 15 amino acids long. Germline V gives CDR1 MNHNY, CDR2 SVGAGI (reference sequence). The CDR3 DNA reads as TGTGCCAGCAGTTACTCGAGAGGGGCGGGGACTGAAGCTTTCTTT. It is translated as CASSYSRGAGTEAFF.

CDR3 residues: CASSEGPAGGEQFF. The CDR3 DNA reads as TGTGCCAGCAGCGAAGGCCCCGCGGGGGGTGAGCAGTTCTTC. The chain couples TRBV5-6 to TRBJ2-1, with TRBD2 matching 8 bases. CDR1 and CDR2 from the germline V gene are SGHDT and YYEEEE. Trimming took 4 bases from V and 9 from J; bases not matched to a gene: 9. CDR3 length: 14 residues.

This chain links TRBV6-2 or TRBV6-3 with TRBJ1-2; maybe TRBD1 (5 bases). Germline V lookup: CDR1 MNHEY, CDR2 SVGEGT. This CDR3 has 12 amino acids. Trimming cost V 2 bases and J 8 bases, with 9 bases left between them. The DNA of the CDR3 is TGTGCCAGCAGTTACGAGGGGAGGGGCTACACCTTC. Its translation is CASSYEGRGYTF.

This chain links TRBV15 with TRBJ2-3; 8 bases align to TRBD2. The V segment lost 1 base and the J segment 0 bases; nucleotides outside the gene matches: 6. CDR1 and CDR2 from the germline V gene are LNHNV and YYDKDF (reference sequence). The CDR3 sequence is 17 residues long. The CDR3 loop reads CATSRVAAGVSTDTQYF. CDR3 bases: TGTGCCACCAGCAGAGTCGCAGCGGGGGTTAGCACAGATACGCAGTATTTT.

This sequence joins TRBV5-4 and TRBJ1-1; D is unclear. In germline, CDR1 is SGHNT, CDR2 YYREEE (reference sequence). The V end lost 1 base, the J end lost 6 bases, and 7 bases lay between the germline ends. The CDR3 loop spans 12 amino acids. The DNA for the CDR3 is TGTGCCAGCAGCTTGTCGTTCTCTGAAGCTTTCTTT. It specifies CASSLSFSEAFF.

This clone was detected a few times. The CDR3 loop reads CAWSVEQARQPQHF. The CDR3 DNA sequence: TGTGCCTGGAGTGTTGAACAGGCACGACAGCCCCAGCATTTT. The rearrangement links TRBV30 to TRBJ1-5, with D possibly being TRBD1 (5 bases). Trimming pared 0 bases from V and 7 bases from J, leaving 13 bases between. CDR1 is GTSNPN and CDR2 is SVGIG in the germline V gene (reference sequence). The CDR3 spans 14 residues.

The CDR3 protein is CASMRRSGANVLTF. The CDR3 DNA is TGTGCCAGCATGAGGAGGTCTGGGGCCAACGTCCTGACTTTC. This chain uses TRBV5-6 with TRBJ2-6, with D tentatively TRBD2 (5 bases). Germline V CDR1 and CDR2: SGHDT, YYEEEE. This CDR3 spans 14 amino acids. Trimming pared 6 bases from V and 1 base from J, leaving 8 bases between.

This clone was counted a single time. The chain joins TRBV7-2 to TRBJ2-5, with 16 bases identical to TRBD2. J gave up 5 bases and V 1 base, and 7 bases lay outside the gene matches. This CDR3 is built from 18 residues. Per the germline V gene, CDR1 is SGHTA and CDR2 is FQGNSA. The CDR3 sequence: CASSLVGTSGGARETQYF. In DNA, the CDR3 is TGTGCCAGCAGCTTAGTGGGGACTAGCGGGGGGGCAAGGGAGACCCAGTACTTC.

The chain is built from TRBV18 and TRBJ2-2, with 9 positions matching TRBD1. V lost 1 base and J lost 1; bases outside the gene matches: 1. The CDR3 runs 16 residues. Germline V CDR1 and CDR2: KGHSH, LQKENI. The CDR3 loop reads CASSPLGQGNTGELFF. The CDR3, as DNA: TGTGCCAGCTCACCACTGGGACAGGGGAACACCGGGGAGCTGTTTTTT.

The rearrangement uses TRBV14 and TRBJ1-1; no reliable D call. Trimming took 1 base from V and 11 from J, leaving 17 bases between them. Looked up from germline, CDR1 is SGHDN and CDR2 is FVKESK. The CDR3 has 14 amino acids. In DNA, the CDR3 is TGTGCCAGCAGCCAAGTCGGGCAGGCGGCGGGGGCTTTCTTT. Protein: CASSQVGQAAGAFF.

The chain uses TRBV27 and TRBJ1-2; D may be TRBD1 (5 bases). The CDR3 runs to 12 residues. V dropped 6 bases and J dropped 8 bases, with 13 bases sitting between them. Germline CDR1 and CDR2: MNHEY and SMNVEV (reference sequence). The CDR3 DNA reads as TGTGCCAGCAGATTAGAGGAGGGGGGCTACACCTTC. Translated: CASRLEEGGYTF.

The V call is TRBV4-3, the J call TRBJ1-2, with D perhaps TRBD1 (6 bases). Trimming cost V 1 base and J 7 bases, with 13 bases left between them. The CDR3 runs to 14 residues. Per the germline V gene, CDR1 is LGHNA and CDR2 is YSLEER. The CDR3 DNA follows: TGCGCCAGCAGCCAAGTGATGGGACAAGGTGGCTACACCTTC. Translated: CASSQVMGQGGYTF.

This chain links TRBV7-2 with TRBJ2-7, with 13 bases lining up with TRBD2. This CDR3 has 15 residues. V lost 6 bases, J lost 3 bases, and 5 bases stayed unmatched. Germline values: CDR1 SGHTA, CDR2 FQGNSA. CDR3 region: CASSFTSGGDYEQYF. Here the CDR3 DNA reads TGTGCCAGCAGTTTTACTAGCGGGGGGGACTACGAGCAGTACTTC.

This clone was observed a single time. The chain employs TRBV18 and TRBJ2-1; a weak D match, TRBD2 (6 bases). CDR1 and CDR2 (germline): KGHSH, LQKENI. The CDR3 is 14 residues long. With 3 bases removed from V and 7 bases from J, the gap between germline ends came to 13 bases. The CDR3 coding sequence is TGTGCCAGCTCACCGGGACTGAGCCCTAATGAGCAGTTCTTC. Translating it yields CASSPGLSPNEQFF.

The chain recombines TRBV19 with TRBJ1-5, with 7 nucleotides matching TRBD1. Germline V CDR1 and CDR2: LNHDA, SQIVND (reference sequence). The ends lost 2 bases at V and 1 base at J; junction bases unmatched: 5. There are 16 residues in the CDR3. In DNA form, the CDR3 reads TGTGCCAGTAGTATAATTACAGGGGTAAGCAATCAGCCCCAGCATTTT. Protein sequence: CASSIITGVSNQPQHF. Based on the CDR3 plus reference TRBV19 and TRBJ1-5, the full variable domain is DGGITQSPKYLFRKEGQNVTLSCEQNLNHDAMYWYRQDPGQGLRLIYYSQIVNDFQKGDIAEGYSVSREKKESFPLTVTSAQKNPTAFYLCASSIITGVSNQPQHFGDGTRLSIL.

The chain carries TRBV10-3 and TRBJ1-5, with 9 bases aligning to TRBD1. The ends lost 10 bases at V and 5 bases at J; junction bases unmatched: 12. CDR1 and CDR2 from the germline V gene are ENHRY and SYGVKD. The CDR3 spans 15 residues. The DNA for the CDR3 is TGTGCCACCAGCCCGGGACAGGGCCCTTATCAGCCCCAGCATTTT. Translated: CATSPGQGPYQPQHF.

The chain links TRBV27 to TRBJ2-1; D is perhaps TRBD1 (5 bases). The CDR3 loop spans 15 amino acids. From germline, CDR1 is MNHEY and CDR2 SMNVEV (reference sequence). Trimming pared 0 bases from V and 10 bases from J, leaving 16 bases between. This CDR3 is CASSLSGAPWVEQFF. CDR3 DNA sequence: TGTGCCAGCAGTTTATCAGGGGCTCCCTGGGTGGAGCAGTTCTTC.

The chain couples TRBV5-6 to TRBJ2-6; D call uncertain. This CDR3 comprises 14 residues. The germline gives CDR1 SGHDT, CDR2 YYEEEE. V lost 4 bases to trimming and J lost 0 bases, with 5 bases between them. The CDR3 loop is CASSLSSGANVLTF. The CDR3 nucleotides read TGTGCCAGCAGCCTTAGCTCTGGGGCCAACGTCCTGACTTTC.

The chain joins TRBV4-2 to TRBJ1-2, with 9 bases matching TRBD1. V lost 3 bases, J lost 5 bases, and 10 bases stayed unmatched. Germline assignment: CDR1 LGHNA and CDR2 YNFKEQ. This CDR3 is 16 amino acids long. The CDR3 here is CASSHLNRDRAYGYTF. In DNA form, the CDR3 reads TGTGCCAGCAGCCACTTAAACCGGGACAGGGCGTATGGCTACACCTTC.

As concerns this clone: Other DNA sequences in the same sample also yield this CDR3. The chain joins TRBV3-1 (or the pseudogene TRBV3-2) to TRBJ1-1, with D possibly being TRBD1 (6 bases). The CDR3 totals 14 residues. Germline CDR1 reads LGHDT; CDR2 reads YNNKEL (reference sequence). Deletions cut 1 base from V and 8 bases from J, with 14 bases between. The CDR3 DNA reads TGTGCCAGCAGCCAAGCGGGGGGCCGGGGGGAAGCTTTCTTT. Translation: CASSQAGGRGEAFF.

This rearrangement joins TRBV19 to TRBJ2-2; no definite D call. CDR1 LNHDA and CDR2 SQIVND come from the germline V gene (reference sequence). This CDR3 region has 14 residues. V was pared by 7 bases and J by 0 bases, with 9 bases between. CDR3 in amino acids: CASTWQTNTGELFF. The CDR3 coding sequence is TGTGCCAGTACCTGGCAGACGAACACCGGGGAGCTGTTTTTT.

In this sample, this clone turned up once. J is TRBJ2-6 and V is TRBV5-8; tentative D call: TRBD1 (7 bases). The CDR3 has 15 residues. Germline loops: CDR1 SGHTS, CDR2 YDEGEE. Trimming left V 4 bases short and J 2 bases short, with 10 bases between. The CDR3 loop is CASSRRGAGANVLTF. In nucleotides, the CDR3 is TGTGCCAGCAGCCGCAGGGGGGCTGGGGCCAACGTCCTGACTTTC.

The gene calls are TRBV12-3 or TRBV12-4 and TRBJ1-4; perhaps TRBD1 as D (6 bases). The CDR3 loop spans 13 amino acids. V lost 6 bases and J lost 6, with 11 bases in between. The CDR3 coding sequence is TGTGCCAGCAGCAGGGACACTGATGAAAAACTGTTTTTT. The encoded protein is CASSRDTDEKLFF.